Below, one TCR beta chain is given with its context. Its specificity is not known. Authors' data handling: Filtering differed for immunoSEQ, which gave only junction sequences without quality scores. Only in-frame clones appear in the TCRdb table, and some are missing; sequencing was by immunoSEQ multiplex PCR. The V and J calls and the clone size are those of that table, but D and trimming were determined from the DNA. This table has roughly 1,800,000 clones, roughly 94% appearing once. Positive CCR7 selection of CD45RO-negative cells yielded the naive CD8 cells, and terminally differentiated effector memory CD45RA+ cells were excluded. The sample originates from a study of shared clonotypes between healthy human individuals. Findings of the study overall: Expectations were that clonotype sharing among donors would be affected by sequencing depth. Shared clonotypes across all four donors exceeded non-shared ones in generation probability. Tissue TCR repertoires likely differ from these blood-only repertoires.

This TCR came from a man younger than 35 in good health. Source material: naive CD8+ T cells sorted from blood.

CDR3 sequence: CASTVTGATEAFF. As DNA, the CDR3 is TGTGCCAGCACCGTTACAGGGGCCACTGAAGCTTTCTTT. The chain carries TRBV7-9 and TRBJ1-1; 7 nucleotides agree with TRBD1. The trim removed 7 bases at V and 4 bases at J, leaving 6 bases unmatched. The CDR3 is made up of 13 amino acids. Germline values: CDR1 SEHNR, CDR2 FQNEAQ (reference sequence).